This TCR beta chain came from a study of Ad26.COV2.S vaccination and SARS-CoV-2 variants. Overall study results and limits: Vaccinees displayed broader spike-specific TCR repertoires than placebo recipients.

Data came from immunoSEQ multiplex PCR; TCRdb stores just in-frame clones and leaves some out. The data contain more than 150,000 clones, 87% of them singletons. This CDR3 is 13 amino acids long. Per germline, CDR1 SEHNR and CDR2 FQNEAQ (reference sequence). Trimming cost V 0 bases and J 5 bases, with 8 bases left between them. This clone occurred once. Its antigen remains unknown. This TCR was recovered from a human donor who had recovered from COVID-19. The genes are TRBV7-9 and TRBJ2-7, with a tentative D call TRBD2 (5 bases). This sample comprised peripheral blood, obtained after recovery from COVID-19. CDR3 sequence reads: CASSLALGDEQYF. CDR3 bases: TGTGCCAGCAGCTTAGCCCTCGGGGACGAGCAGTACTTC.